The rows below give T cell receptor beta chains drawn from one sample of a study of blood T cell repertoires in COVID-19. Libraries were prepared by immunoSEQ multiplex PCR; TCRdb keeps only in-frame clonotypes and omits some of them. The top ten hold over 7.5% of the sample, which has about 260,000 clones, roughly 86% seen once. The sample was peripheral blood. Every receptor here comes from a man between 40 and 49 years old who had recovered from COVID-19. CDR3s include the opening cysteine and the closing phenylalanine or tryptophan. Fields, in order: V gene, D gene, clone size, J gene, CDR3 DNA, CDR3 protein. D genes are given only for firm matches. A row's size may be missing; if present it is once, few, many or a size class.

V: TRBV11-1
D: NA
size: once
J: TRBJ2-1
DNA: TGTGCCAGCAGCTCGAAACTAGAAGGATACTACAATGAGCAGTTCTTC
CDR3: CASSSKLEGYYNEQFF

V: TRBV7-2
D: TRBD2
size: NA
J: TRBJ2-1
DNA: TGTGCCAGCAGGGCCTCGGGGGGTGGTTACTACAATGAGCAGTTCTTC
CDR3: CASRASGGGYYNEQFF

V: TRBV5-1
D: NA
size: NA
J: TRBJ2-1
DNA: TGCGCCAGCAGCTTAGCGGCTATTATCAATGAGCAGTTCTTC
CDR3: CASSLAAIINEQFF

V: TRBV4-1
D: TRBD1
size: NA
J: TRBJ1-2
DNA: TGCGCCAGCAGCCAATCTGGGCAGGGGGGATTTTACACCTTC
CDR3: CASSQSGQGGFYTF

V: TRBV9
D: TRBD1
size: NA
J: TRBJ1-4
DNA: TGTGCCAGCAGCGCGACAGGGCCGGGCGGAAAACTGTTTTTT
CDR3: CASSATGPGGKLFF

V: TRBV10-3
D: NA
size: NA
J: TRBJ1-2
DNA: TGTGCCATAAGGGCGGGTTCTAACTATGGCTACACCTTC
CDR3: CAIRAGSNYGYTF

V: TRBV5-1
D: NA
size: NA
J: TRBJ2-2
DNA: TGCGCCAGCGGCATATCGAACACCGGGGAGCTGTTTTTT
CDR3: CASGISNTGELFF

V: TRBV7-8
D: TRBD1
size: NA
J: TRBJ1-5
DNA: TGTGCCAGCAGCTATACAGGGGGCCATCAGCCCCAGCATTTT
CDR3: CASSYTGGHQPQHF

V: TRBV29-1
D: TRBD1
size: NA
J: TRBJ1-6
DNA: TGCAGCGTGCGACAGGGGATGAATTCACCCCTCCACTTT
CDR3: CSVRQGMNSPLHF

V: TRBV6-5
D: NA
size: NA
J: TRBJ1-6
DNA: TGTGCCAGCAGTTACGTGACAACCCCTGGCAATTCACCCCTCCACTTT
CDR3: CASSYVTTPGNSPLHF

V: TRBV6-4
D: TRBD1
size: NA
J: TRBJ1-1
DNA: TGTGCCAGCAGGGGACAGGGGTTGGGTGAAGCTTTCTTT
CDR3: CASRGQGLGEAFF

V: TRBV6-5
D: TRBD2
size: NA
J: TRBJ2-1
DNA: TGTGCCAGCAGCATACTAGCGGGGCTACGTAATGAGCAGTTCTTC
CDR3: CASSILAGLRNEQFF

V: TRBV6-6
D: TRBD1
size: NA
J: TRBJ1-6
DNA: TGTGCCAGCAGTCCGGGACAGGGGGATAATTCACCCCTCCACTTT
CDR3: CASSPGQGDNSPLHF

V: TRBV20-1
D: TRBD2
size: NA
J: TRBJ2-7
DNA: TGCAGTGCTAGTCTAGCGGGAATATACGAGCAGTACTTC
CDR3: CSASLAGIYEQYF

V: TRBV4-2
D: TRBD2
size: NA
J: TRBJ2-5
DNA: TGTGCCAGCAGCCACCGAAAAGGACTAGCGGGGACAGAGACCCAGTACTTC
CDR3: CASSHRKGLAGTETQYF

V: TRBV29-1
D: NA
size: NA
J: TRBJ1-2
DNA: TGCAGCGCCAAGCCACTCCTCCTCGGGGATGGCTACACCTTC
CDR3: CSAKPLLLGDGYTF

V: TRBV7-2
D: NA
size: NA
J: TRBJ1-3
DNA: TGTGCCAGCAGCTTAGACAGGGTCTCTGGAAACACCATATATTTT
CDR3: CASSLDRVSGNTIYF

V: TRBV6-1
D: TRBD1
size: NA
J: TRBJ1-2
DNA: TGTGCCAGCAGTGAAGGACAGGGTGTTTATGGCTACACCTTC
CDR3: CASSEGQGVYGYTF

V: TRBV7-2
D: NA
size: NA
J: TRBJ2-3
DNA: TGTGCCAGCAGTCGTAAGGGGACTTACACAGATACGCAGTATTTT
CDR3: CASSRKGTYTDTQYF

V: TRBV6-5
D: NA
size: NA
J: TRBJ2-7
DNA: TGTGCCAGCAGTTATACGTCCGGGACAGAGCAGTACTTC
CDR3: CASSYTSGTEQYF